This T cell receptor beta chain was sequenced for a study of blood T cell repertoires in COVID-19. Study-wide background: From the United States, Italy and Spain came samples of acute and convalescent COVID-19. Nucleic acid was either cDNA or gDNA, and it came from T cells, B-cell-depleted T cells, or PBMCs.

The V gene's germline CDR1 is KGHDR and CDR2 SFDVKD. The CDR3 is made up of 13 amino acids. The germline V and J ends were trimmed by 9 bases and 3 bases, with 14 bases remaining between them. Under the authors' procedure: Reference gene primer amplification gave estimated nucleated cell counts. Here immunoSEQ multiplex PCR was the method, and the copy in TCRdb shows in-frame clones only, minus some. That table gives V, J and clone size, and the DNA gave D and trimming. The repertoire holds approximately 150,000 clones, roughly 90% seen once, with approximately 0.95% in the top ten. Material for sequencing was peripheral blood. This chain uses TRBV24-1 with TRBJ2-7; weak D call: TRBD2 (5 bases). The sequence was obtained from a woman in her forties or fifties with acute or convalescent COVID-19. DNA for the CDR3: TGTGCCACCTCCGAGGGCAATCGCTACGAGCAGTACTTC. The encoded protein is CATSEGNRYEQYF.